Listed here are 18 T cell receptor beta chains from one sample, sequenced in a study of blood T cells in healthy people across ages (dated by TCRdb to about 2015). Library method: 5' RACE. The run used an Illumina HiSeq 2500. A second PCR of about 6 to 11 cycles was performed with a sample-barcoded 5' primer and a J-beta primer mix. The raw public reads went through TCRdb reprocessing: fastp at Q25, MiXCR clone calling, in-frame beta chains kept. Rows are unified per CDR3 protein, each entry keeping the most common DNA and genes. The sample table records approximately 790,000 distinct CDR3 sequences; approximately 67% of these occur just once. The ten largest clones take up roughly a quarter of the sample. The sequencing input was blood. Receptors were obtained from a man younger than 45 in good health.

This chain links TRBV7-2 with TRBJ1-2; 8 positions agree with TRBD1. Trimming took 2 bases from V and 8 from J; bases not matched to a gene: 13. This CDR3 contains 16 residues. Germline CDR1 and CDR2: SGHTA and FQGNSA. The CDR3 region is CASSLSVGQVGNGYTF. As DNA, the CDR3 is TGTGCCAGCAGCTTAAGCGTGGGACAGGTTGGGAACGGCTACACCTTC.

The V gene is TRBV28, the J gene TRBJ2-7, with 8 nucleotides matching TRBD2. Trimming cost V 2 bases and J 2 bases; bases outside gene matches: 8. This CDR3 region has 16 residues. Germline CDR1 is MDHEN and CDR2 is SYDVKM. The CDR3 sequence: CASSLTSGGATYEQYF. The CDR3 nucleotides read TGTGCCAGCAGTTTAACCAGCGGGGGCGCCACCTACGAGCAGTACTTC. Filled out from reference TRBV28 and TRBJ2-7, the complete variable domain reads DVKVTQSSRYLVKRTGEKVFLECVQDMDHENMFWYRQDPGLGLRLIYFSYDVKMKEKGDIPEGYSVSREKKERFSLILESASTNQTSMYLCASSLTSGGATYEQYFGPGTRLTVT.

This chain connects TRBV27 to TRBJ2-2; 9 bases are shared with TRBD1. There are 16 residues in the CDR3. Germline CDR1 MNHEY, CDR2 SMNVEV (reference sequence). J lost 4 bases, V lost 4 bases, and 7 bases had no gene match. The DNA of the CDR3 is TGTGCCAGCAGTTCAAGACAGGGGGTTGCCACCGGGGAGCTGTTTTTT. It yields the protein CASSSRQGVATGELFF.

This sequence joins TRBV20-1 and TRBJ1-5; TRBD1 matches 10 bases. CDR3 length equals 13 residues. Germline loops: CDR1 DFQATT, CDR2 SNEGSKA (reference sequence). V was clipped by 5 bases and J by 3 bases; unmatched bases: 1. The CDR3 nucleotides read TGCAGTGCTGGGACAGGGGTCAATCAGCCCCAGCATTTT. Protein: CSAGTGVNQPQHF.

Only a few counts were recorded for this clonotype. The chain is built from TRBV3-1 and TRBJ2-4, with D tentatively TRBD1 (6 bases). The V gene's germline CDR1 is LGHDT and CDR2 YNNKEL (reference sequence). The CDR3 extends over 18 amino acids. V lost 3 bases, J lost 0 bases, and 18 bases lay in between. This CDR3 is CASSQDPQGPLAKNIQYF. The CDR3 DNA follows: TGTGCCAGCAGCCAGGATCCACAGGGACCACTAGCCAAAAACATTCAGTACTTC. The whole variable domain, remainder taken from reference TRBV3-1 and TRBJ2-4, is DTAVSQTPKYLVTQMGNDKSIKCEQNLGHDTMYWYKQDSKKFLKIMFSYNNKELIINETVPNRFSPKSPDKAHLNLHINSLELGDSAVYFCASSQDPQGPLAKNIQYFGAGTRLSVL.

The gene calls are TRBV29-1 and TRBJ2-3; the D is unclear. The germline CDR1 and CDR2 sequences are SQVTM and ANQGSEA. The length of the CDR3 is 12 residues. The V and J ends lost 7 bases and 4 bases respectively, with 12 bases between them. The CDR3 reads CSGSILADTQYF. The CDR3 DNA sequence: TGCAGCGGGTCGATCCTAGCAGATACGCAGTATTTT.

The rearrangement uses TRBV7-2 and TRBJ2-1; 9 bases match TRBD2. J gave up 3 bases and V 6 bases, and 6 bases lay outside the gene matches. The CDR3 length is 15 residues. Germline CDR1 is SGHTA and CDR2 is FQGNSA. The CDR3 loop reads CASRAGGRFYNEQFF. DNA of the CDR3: TGTGCCAGCAGGGCGGGGGGGAGGTTCTACAATGAGCAGTTCTTC.

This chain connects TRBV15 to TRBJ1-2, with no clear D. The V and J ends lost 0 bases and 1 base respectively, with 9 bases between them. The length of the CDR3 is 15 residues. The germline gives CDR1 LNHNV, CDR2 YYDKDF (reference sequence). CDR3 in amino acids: CATSRDGVGNYGYTF. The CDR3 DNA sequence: TGTGCCACCAGCAGAGATGGTGTCGGTAACTATGGCTACACCTTC. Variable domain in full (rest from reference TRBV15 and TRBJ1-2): DAMVIQNPRYQVTQFGKPVTLSCSQTLNHNVMYWYQQKSSQAPKLLFHYYDKDFNNEADTPDNFQSRRPNTSFCFLDIRSPGLGDTAMYLCATSRDGVGNYGYTFGSGTRLTVV.

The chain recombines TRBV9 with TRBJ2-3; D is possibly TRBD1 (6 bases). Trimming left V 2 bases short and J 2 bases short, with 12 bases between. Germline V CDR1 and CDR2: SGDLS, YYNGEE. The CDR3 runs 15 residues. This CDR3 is CASSVGDKITDTQYF. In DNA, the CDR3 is TGTGCCAGCAGCGTGGGGGACAAGATCACAGATACGCAGTATTTT. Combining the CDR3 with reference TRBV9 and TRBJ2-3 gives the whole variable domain DSGVTQTPKHLITATGQRVTLRCSPRSGDLSVYWYQQSLDQGLQFLIQYYNGEERAKGNILERFSAQQFPDLHSELNLSSLELGDSALYFCASSVGDKITDTQYFGPGTRLTVL.

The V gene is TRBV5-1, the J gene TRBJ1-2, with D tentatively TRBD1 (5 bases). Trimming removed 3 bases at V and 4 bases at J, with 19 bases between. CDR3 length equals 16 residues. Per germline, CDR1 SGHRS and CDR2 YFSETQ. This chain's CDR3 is CASSSTGTGLRYGYTF. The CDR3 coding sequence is TGCGCCAGCAGCTCCACCGGGACCGGTCTTCGCTATGGCTACACCTTC.

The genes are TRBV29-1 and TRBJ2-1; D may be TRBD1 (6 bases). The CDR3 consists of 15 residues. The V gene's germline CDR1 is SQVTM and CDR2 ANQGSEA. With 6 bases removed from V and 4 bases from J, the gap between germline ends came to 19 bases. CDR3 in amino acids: CSVRLQGQRYNEQFF. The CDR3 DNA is TGCAGCGTGAGGTTACAGGGCCAAAGGTACAATGAGCAGTTCTTC.

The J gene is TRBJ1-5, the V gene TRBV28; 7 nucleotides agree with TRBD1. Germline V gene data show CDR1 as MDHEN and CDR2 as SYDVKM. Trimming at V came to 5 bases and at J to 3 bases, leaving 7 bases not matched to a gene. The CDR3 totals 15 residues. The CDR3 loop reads CASSLQGQLNQPQHF. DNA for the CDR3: TGTGCCAGCAGTCTTCAGGGACAGCTCAATCAGCCCCAGCATTTT.

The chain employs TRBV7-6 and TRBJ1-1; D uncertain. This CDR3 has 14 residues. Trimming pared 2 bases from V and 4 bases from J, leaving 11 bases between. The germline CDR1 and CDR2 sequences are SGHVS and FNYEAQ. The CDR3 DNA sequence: TGTGCCAGCAGCTTACGGGGTTCGGGCACTGAAGCTTTCTTT. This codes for CASSLRGSGTEAFF.

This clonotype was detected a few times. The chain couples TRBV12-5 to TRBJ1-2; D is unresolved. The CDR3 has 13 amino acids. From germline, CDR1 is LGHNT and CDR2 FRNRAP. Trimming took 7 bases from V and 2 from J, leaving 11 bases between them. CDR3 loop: CASAPDENYGYTF. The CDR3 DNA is TGTGCTAGTGCCCCGGACGAGAACTATGGCTACACCTTC. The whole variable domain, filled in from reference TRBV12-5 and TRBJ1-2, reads DARVTQTPRHKVTEMGQEVTMRCQPILGHNTVFWYRQTMMQGLELLAYFRNRAPLDDSGMPKDRFSAEMPDATLATLKIQPSEPRDSAVYFCASAPDENYGYTFGSGTRLTVV.

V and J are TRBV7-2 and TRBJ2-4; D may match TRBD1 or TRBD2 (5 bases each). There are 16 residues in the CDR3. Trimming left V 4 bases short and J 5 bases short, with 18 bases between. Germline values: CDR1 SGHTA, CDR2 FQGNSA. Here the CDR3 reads CASSSGPGPGENIQYF. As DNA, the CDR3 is TGTGCCAGCAGCTCGGGGCCAGGCCCTGGGGAAAACATTCAGTACTTC.

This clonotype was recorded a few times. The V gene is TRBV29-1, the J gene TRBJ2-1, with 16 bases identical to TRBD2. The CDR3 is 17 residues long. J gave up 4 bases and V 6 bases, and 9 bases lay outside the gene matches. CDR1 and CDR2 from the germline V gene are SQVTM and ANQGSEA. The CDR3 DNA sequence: TGCAGCGTGGCCGGGACTAGCGGGGGGGCCTTATACAATGAGCAGTTCTTC. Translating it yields CSVAGTSGGALYNEQFF.

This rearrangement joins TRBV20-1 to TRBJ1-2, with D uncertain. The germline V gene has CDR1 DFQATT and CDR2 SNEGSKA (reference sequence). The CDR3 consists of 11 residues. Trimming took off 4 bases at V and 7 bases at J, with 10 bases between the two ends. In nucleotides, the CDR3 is TGCAGTGCTATGGTCGGGAGTGGCTACACCTTC. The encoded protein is CSAMVGSGYTF.

Here the CDR3 DNA reads TGCGCCAGCAGGTTGATACAGGGGCAAAAACTGTTTTTT. This translates into CASRLIQGQKLFF. The chain links TRBV5-1 to TRBJ1-4; 7 positions agree with TRBD1. This CDR3 spans 13 amino acids. With V trimmed by 5 bases and J by 9 bases, 7 bases remained unmatched. Germline CDR1 SGHRS, CDR2 YFSETQ. Drawing the rest from reference TRBV5-1 and TRBJ1-4, the complete variable domain is KAGVTQTPRYLIKTRGQQVTLSCSPISGHRSVSWYQQTPGQGLQFLFEYFSETQRNKGNFPGRFSGRQFSNSRSEMNVSTLELGDSALYLCASRLIQGQKLFFGSGTQLSVL.